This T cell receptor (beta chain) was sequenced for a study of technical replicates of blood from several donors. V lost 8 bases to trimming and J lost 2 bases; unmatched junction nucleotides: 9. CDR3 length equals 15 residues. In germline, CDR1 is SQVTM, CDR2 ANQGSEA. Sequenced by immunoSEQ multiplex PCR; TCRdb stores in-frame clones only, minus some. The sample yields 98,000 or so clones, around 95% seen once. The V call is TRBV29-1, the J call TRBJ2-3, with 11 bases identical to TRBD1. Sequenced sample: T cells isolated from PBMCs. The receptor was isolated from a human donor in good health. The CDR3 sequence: CSSSRTGGLTDTQYF. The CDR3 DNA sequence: TGCAGCTCTAGTCGGACAGGGGGCCTCACAGATACGCAGTATTTT.